These 12 T cell receptor beta chains came from one sample sequenced in a study of PD-1 and CTLA-4 blockade in melanoma. Measured with immunoSEQ multiplex PCR; TCRdb has only the in-frame clones, and not every one. The repertoire has tens of thousands of clones, 88% of them found once; the top ten carry almost 8%. The specimen comprised CD8+ T cells from peripheral blood, sampled before anti-PD-1 treatment. Receptors originate from a human donor with melanoma.

The rearrangement joins TRBV4-1 to TRBJ1-2; no reliable D call. CDR3 size: 16 residues. Germline CDR1 and CDR2: MGHRA and YSYEKL. V was clipped by 2 bases and J by 2 bases, with 15 bases between them. The DNA for the CDR3 is TGCGCCAGCAGCCAACTGTCGTTCTCCGGGAACTATGGCTACACCTTC. It encodes CASSQLSFSGNYGYTF.

The gene calls are TRBV5-1 and TRBJ1-3; D is unclear. Trimming left V 1 base short and J 0 bases short, with 8 bases between. Germline CDR1 reads SGHRS; CDR2 reads YFSETQ. The CDR3 has 15 residues. CDR3 coding DNA: TGCGCCAGCAGCTTGTCACCGAGCTCTGGAAACACCATATATTTT. It specifies CASSLSPSSGNTIYF. Full variable domain (missing parts from reference TRBV5-1 and TRBJ1-3): KAGVTQTPRYLIKTRGQQVTLSCSPISGHRSVSWYQQTPGQGLQFLFEYFSETQRNKGNFPGRFSGRQFSNSRSEMNVSTLELGDSALYLCASSLSPSSGNTIYFGEGSWLTVV.

V and J are TRBV20-1 and TRBJ2-1; D call uncertain. Germline assignment: CDR1 DFQATT and CDR2 SNEGSKA (reference sequence). This CDR3 is 10 amino acids long. Deletions cut 4 bases from V and 4 bases from J, with 2 bases between. CDR3 residues: CSATYNEQFF. The CDR3 DNA reads as TGCAGTGCTACGTACAATGAGCAGTTCTTC.

The chain employs TRBV6-2 or TRBV6-3 and TRBJ1-2; TRBD1 matches at 8 bases. V trimming: 5 bases; J trimming: 3 bases; junction bases outside the gene matches: 8. There are 15 residues in the CDR3. Germline CDR1 and CDR2: MNHEY and SVGEGT. CDR3 coding DNA: TGTGCCAGCAGTGCGACCGTGACAGGGGACTATGGCTACACCTTC. Translation: CASSATVTGDYGYTF.

The chain is built from TRBV7-3 and TRBJ1-1; 7 nucleotides match TRBD1. The CDR3 covers 17 residues. Trimming took 2 bases from V and 1 from J; bases not matched to a gene: 10. Germline loops: CDR1 SGHTA, CDR2 FQGTGA. CDR3 protein: CASSLDREGISNTEAFF. CDR3 DNA: TGTGCCAGCAGCTTAGACAGGGAGGGGATTTCGAACACTGAAGCTTTCTTT.

This clone was counted a few times. The genes are TRBV30 and TRBJ2-3; D is uncertain. Germline V CDR1 and CDR2: GTSNPN, SVGIG (reference sequence). With 2 bases removed from V and 6 bases from J, the gap between germline ends came to 6 bases. The CDR3 totals 11 residues. The CDR3 nucleotides are TGTGCCTGGAGTTATGGGGATACGCAGTATTTT. Protein: CAWSYGDTQYF. The full variable domain, its missing parts supplied by reference TRBV30 and TRBJ2-3, is SQTIHQWPATLVQPVGSPLSLECTVEGTSNPNLYWYRQAAGRGLQLLFYSVGIGQISSEVPQNLSASRPQDRQFILSSKKLLLSDSGFYLCAWSYGDTQYFGPGTRLTVL.

This rearrangement joins TRBV7-9 to TRBJ1-2, with D possibly being TRBD1 (5 bases). The CDR3 has 12 residues. Trimming removed 8 bases from V and 4 bases from J, with 11 bases in between. CDR1 and CDR2 (germline): SEHNR, FQNEAQ (reference sequence). The chain's CDR3 is CASGDRSYGYTF. Written as DNA, the CDR3 is TGTGCCAGCGGGGACCGGAGCTATGGCTACACCTTC.

CDR3 amino acids: CASSRPPQGAGTEAFF. In DNA form, the CDR3 reads TGTGCCAGCAGCCGCCCCCCACAGGGGGCGGGAACTGAAGCTTTCTTT. The rearrangement joins TRBV27 to TRBJ1-1; 9 bases align to TRBD1. CDR3 size: 16 residues. The V segment lost 6 bases and the J segment 5 bases; nucleotides outside the gene matches: 13. The germline V gene encodes CDR1 MNHEY and CDR2 SMNVEV (reference sequence).

V usage is TRBV7-2 and J usage is TRBJ2-7; no definite D call. The CDR3 is 12 residues long. Trimming shortened V by 2 bases and J by 3 bases, and 5 bases separated the two germline ends. Germline CDR1 reads SGHTA; CDR2 reads FQGNSA. CDR3 DNA sequence: TGTGCCAGCAGCTTATTGCTCTACGAGCAGTACTTC. Translation: CASSLLLYEQYF.

Only one count was recorded for this clone. V and J are TRBV19 and TRBJ1-1; D is undetermined. This CDR3 region has 13 residues. Trimming took off 5 bases at V and 0 bases at J, with 7 bases between the two ends. Germline V gene data show CDR1 as LNHDA and CDR2 as SQIVND (reference sequence). The DNA for the CDR3 is TGTGCCAGTAGTTTAGCGGTGAACACTGAAGCTTTCTTT. Translation gives CASSLAVNTEAFF.

This chain uses TRBV5-6 with TRBJ2-7; no reliable D call. This CDR3 contains 14 residues. From germline, CDR1 is SGHDT and CDR2 YYEEEE. V was pared by 0 bases and J by 3 bases, with 10 bases between. The CDR3 DNA reads TGTGCCAGCAGCTTGGAGGGTGGGATCTACGAGCAGTACTTC. Translated, it gives CASSLEGGIYEQYF.

This chain connects TRBV7-8 to TRBJ2-2; TRBD1 agrees at 8 bases. The germline V gene has CDR1 SGHVS and CDR2 FQNEAQ. The CDR3 has 17 amino acids. V gave up 4 bases and J gave up 0 bases; unmatched junction bases: 7. CDR3 nucleotides: TGTGCCAGCAGCTGGAACCAGGGGGCAGCGAACACCGGGGAGCTGTTTTTT. This codes for CASSWNQGAANTGELFF.